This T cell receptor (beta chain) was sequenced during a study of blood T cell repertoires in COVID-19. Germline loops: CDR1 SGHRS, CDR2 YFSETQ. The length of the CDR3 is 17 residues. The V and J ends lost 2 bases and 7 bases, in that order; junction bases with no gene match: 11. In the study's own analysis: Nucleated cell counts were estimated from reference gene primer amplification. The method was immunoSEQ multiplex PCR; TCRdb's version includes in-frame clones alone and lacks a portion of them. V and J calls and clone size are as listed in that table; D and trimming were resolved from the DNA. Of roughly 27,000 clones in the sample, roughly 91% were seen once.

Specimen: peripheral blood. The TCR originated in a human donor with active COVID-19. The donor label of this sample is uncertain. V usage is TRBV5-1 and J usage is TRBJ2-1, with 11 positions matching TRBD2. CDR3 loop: CASSFNPGTSGLNEQFF. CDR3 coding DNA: TGCGCCAGCAGCTTCAATCCCGGGACTAGCGGCTTAAATGAGCAGTTCTTC.